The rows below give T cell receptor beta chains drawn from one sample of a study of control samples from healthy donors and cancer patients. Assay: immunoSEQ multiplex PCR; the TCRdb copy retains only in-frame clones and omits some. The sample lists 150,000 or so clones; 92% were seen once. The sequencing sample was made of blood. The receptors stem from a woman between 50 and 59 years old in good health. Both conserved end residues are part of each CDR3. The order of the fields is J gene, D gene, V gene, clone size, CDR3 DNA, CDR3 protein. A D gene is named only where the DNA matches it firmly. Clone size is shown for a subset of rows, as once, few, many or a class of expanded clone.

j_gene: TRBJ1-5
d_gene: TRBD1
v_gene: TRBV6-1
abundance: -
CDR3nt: TGTGCCAGCAGTGATACAGGGGCTGGTATGGTTCAGCCCCAGCATTTT
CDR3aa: CASSDTGAGMVQPQHF

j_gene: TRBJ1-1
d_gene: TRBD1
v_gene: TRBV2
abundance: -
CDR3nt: TGTGCCAGCAGTGAGAGTGACAGGGCGGGCACTGAAGCTTTCTTT
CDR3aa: CASSESDRAGTEAFF

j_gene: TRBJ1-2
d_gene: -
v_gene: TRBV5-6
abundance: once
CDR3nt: TGTGCCAGCAGCTTAGGGTCTAACTATGGCTACACCTTC
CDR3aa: CASSLGSNYGYTF

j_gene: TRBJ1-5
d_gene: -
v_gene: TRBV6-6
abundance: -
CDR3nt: TGTGCCGGGCAGGGATTTGCTAATCAGCCCCAGCATTTT
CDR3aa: CAGQGFANQPQHF

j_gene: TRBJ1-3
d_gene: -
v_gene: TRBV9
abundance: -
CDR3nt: TGTGCCAGCAGCGTAGGGCCAGGAGAAAACACCATATATTTT
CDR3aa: CASSVGPGENTIYF

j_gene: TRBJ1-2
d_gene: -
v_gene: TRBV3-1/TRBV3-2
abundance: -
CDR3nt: TGTGCCAGCAGCCAAGGAGTAAGTAACTATGGCTACACCTTC
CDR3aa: CASSQGVSNYGYTF

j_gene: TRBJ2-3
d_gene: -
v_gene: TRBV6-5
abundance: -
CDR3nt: TGTGCCAGCAGTCAGGGCACCCCAGATACGCAGTATTTT
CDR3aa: CASSQGTPDTQYF

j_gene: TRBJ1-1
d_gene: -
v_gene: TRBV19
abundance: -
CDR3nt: TGTGCCACCCGTGTTAGGGTTGGTGAAGCTTTCTTT
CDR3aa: CATRVRVGEAFF

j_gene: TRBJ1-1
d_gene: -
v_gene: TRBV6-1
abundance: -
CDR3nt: TGTGCCAGCAGTGAAGGGGATGCAAGACCCGACACTGAAGCTTTCTTT
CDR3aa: CASSEGDARPDTEAFF

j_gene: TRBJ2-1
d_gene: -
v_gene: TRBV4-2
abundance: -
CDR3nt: TGTGCCAGCAGCCCACGAGAACCCAATGAGCAGTTCTTC
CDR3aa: CASSPREPNEQFF

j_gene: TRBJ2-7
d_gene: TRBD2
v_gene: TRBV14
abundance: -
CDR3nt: TGTGCCAGCAGCCAAGGGTGGACTAGCGGGAGGGGTTTCCACGAGCAGTACTTC
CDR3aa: CASSQGWTSGRGFHEQYF

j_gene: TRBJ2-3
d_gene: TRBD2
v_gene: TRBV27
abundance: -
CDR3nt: TGTGCCAGCAGTTTAACCCCCCCCAGGGCTAGCGGGAGTGGGAGAAATACGCAGTATTTT
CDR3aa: CASSLTPPRASGSGRNTQYF